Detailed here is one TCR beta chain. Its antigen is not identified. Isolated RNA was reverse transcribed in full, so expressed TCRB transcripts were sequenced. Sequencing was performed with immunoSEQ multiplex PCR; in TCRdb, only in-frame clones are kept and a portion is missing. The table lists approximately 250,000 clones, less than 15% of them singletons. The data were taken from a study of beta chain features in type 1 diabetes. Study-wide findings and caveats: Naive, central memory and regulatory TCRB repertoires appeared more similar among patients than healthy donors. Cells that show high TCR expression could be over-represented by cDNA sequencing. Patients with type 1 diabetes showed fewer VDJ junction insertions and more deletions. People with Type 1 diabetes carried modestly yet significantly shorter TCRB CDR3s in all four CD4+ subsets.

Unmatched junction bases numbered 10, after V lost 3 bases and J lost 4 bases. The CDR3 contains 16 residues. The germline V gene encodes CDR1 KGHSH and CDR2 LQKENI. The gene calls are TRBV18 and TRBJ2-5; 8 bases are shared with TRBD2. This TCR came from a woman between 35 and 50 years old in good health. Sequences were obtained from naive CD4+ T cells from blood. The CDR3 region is CASSPIPGGVGETQYF. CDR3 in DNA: TGTGCCAGCTCACCGATCCCGGGAGGGGTAGGAGAGACCCAGTACTTC.